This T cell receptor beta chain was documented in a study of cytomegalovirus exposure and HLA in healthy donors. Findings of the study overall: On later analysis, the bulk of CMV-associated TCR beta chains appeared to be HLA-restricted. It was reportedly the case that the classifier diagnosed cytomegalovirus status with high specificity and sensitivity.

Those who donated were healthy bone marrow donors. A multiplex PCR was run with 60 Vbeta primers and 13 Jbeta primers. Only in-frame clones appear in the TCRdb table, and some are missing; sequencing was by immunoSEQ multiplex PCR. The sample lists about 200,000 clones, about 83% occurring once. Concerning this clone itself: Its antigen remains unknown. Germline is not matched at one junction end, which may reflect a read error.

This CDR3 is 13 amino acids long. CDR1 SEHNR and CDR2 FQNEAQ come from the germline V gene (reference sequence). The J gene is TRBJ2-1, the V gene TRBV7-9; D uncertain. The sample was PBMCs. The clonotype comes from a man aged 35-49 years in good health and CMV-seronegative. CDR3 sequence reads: CSSTPREYNEQFF. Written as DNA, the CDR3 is TGTTCCAGCACCCCGCGTGAGTACAATGAGCAGTTCTTC.